A single sample is the source of the 30 T cell receptor beta chains below, sequenced in a study of patients and donors after allogeneic stem cell transplantation. TCRdb recomputed calls from the RT-PCR reads with MiXCR, one row per CDR3 protein. The table has about 160,000 distinct CDR3 sequences, over 35% seen once. Sequenced input: blood, either unsorted or a sorted T cell fraction (not recorded which). These receptors came from a human donor who was either an allogeneic HSCT recipient or a stem cell or donor lymphocyte infusion donor (not recorded which). It is not recorded whose cells these are; they may come from a transplant donor.

This chain uses TRBV4-3 with TRBJ2-1; 7 nucleotides align to TRBD1. CDR3 length: 15 amino acids. Germline V gives CDR1 LGHNA, CDR2 YSLEER. With V trimmed by 4 bases and J by 6 bases, 9 bases remained unmatched. The CDR3 nucleotides read TGCGCCAGCAGCCGGGTAAACAGGGGAATCAATGAGCAGTTCTTC. Its translation: CASSRVNRGINEQFF.

The chain combines TRBV4-1 with TRBJ1-1, with D unclear. There are 16 residues in the CDR3. Germline CDR1 is MGHRA and CDR2 is YSYEKL. Deletions cut 5 bases from V and 4 bases from J, with 20 bases between. CDR3 amino acids: CASSYRILSSGTEAFF. In nucleotides, the CDR3 is TGCGCCAGCAGCTATCGGATCCTTTCTTCTGGCACTGAAGCTTTCTTT.

The chain is built from TRBV6-5 and TRBJ2-2; no clear D. The ends were cut back, 2 bases at V and 5 bases at J, with 6 bases in the middle. The CDR3 is 13 residues long. Germline V gives CDR1 MNHEY, CDR2 SVGAGI. CDR3 in DNA: TGTGCCAGCAGTTACCTTAAGACCGGGGAGCTGTTTTTT. It is translated as CASSYLKTGELFF.

This chain joins TRBV12-3 or TRBV12-4 and TRBJ2-5, with D possibly matching TRBD2 (5 bases). V lost 5 bases to trimming and J lost 4 bases, with 11 bases between them. The CDR3 is 13 amino acids. This CDR3 reads CASSTVAGETQYF. Written as DNA, the CDR3 is TGTGCCAGCAGTACCGTTGCGGGAGAGACCCAGTACTTC.

The chain uses TRBV10-3 and TRBJ1-1; 10 positions match TRBD1. The CDR3 runs 14 residues. After removal of 4 bases from V and 3 bases from J, the junction contained 2 bases not matched to a gene. Germline V gene sequence: CDR1 ENHRY, CDR2 SYGVKD. CDR3 coding DNA: TGTGCCATCAGTGGGACAGGGGGTGACACTGAAGCTTTCTTT. Translation gives CAISGTGGDTEAFF.

This clonotype occurred many times. This chain links TRBV28 with TRBJ1-4; perhaps TRBD1 as D (5 bases). From germline, CDR1 is MDHEN and CDR2 SYDVKM. V lost 11 bases and J 13 bases, leaving 14 bases between the germline ends. This CDR3 region has 10 residues. CDR3 protein: CASQGGGLFF. The DNA for the CDR3 is TGTGCCTCACAAGGTGGGGGACTGTTTTTT.

The rearrangement joins TRBV6-1 to TRBJ1-5; D gene ambiguous. There are 12 residues in the CDR3. From germline, CDR1 is MNHNS and CDR2 SASEGT. V was clipped by 0 bases and J by 6 bases, with 3 bases between them. CDR3 DNA sequence: TGTGCCAGCAGTGAAGCGCCTCAGCCCCAGCATTTT. This sequence encodes CASSEAPQPQHF.

V usage is TRBV7-2 and J usage is TRBJ1-1; D gene ambiguous. The germline V gene encodes CDR1 SGHTA and CDR2 FQGNSA. Trimming took 10 bases from V and 7 from J, leaving 19 bases between them. The CDR3 runs to 13 residues. The CDR3 sequence is CATSLPIESEAFF. The CDR3 DNA is TGTGCCACCTCCCTTCCAATCGAGAGTGAAGCTTTCTTT. Supplemented by reference TRBV7-2 and TRBJ1-1, the full variable domain reads GAGVSQSPSNKVTEKGKDVELRCDPISGHTALYWYRQSLGQGLEFLIYFQGNSAPDKSGLPSDRFSAERTGGSVSTLTIQRTQQEDSAVYLCATSLPIESEAFFGQGTRLTVV.

The rearrangement joins TRBV5-1 to TRBJ2-7; D not resolved. Germline V gene lookup returns CDR1 SGHRS and CDR2 YFSETQ. Trimming removed 7 bases from V and 4 bases from J, with 18 bases in between. The CDR3 length is 14 residues. The CDR3 here is CASCWVTTQYEQYV. The CDR3 DNA sequence: TGCGCCAGCTGTTGGGTGACCACCCAATACGAGCAGTACGTC.

This clonotype was recorded a few times. V is TRBV6-6 and J is TRBJ1-4; D is uncertain. Looked up from germline, CDR1 is MNHNY and CDR2 is SVGAGI (reference sequence). The V gene lost 4 bases and the J gene lost 4 bases, with 13 bases spanning the gap. CDR3 length: 15 amino acids. The CDR3 here is CASSSSSRYNEKLFF. As DNA, the CDR3 is TGTGCCAGCAGTTCCTCTTCCCGTTATAATGAAAAACTGTTTTTT.

This clonotype has a handful of counts. The chain recombines TRBV29-1 with TRBJ1-2; D is unresolved. The germline CDR1 and CDR2 sequences are SQVTM and ANQGSEA. The V end lost 7 bases, the J end lost 2 bases, and 14 bases lay between the germline ends. The CDR3 loop spans 13 amino acids. CDR3 in amino acids: CSAKSGLNYGYTF. The CDR3 nucleotides are TGCAGCGCCAAATCCGGCCTCAACTATGGCTACACCTTC.

This clonotype occurred once. One end of the junction fails to match germline, which may point to a read error. The chain combines TRBV7-7 with TRBJ2-1; D is uncertain. Germline assignment: CDR1 SSHAT and CDR2 FNYEAQ (reference sequence). The CDR3 contains 13 residues. This CDR3 reads CASSLSDDNEQFF. In DNA form, the CDR3 reads TGTGCTAGCAGCTTATCGGACGACAATGAGCAGTTCTTC.

The chain links TRBV20-1 to TRBJ1-4; D uncertain. Deletions cut 1 base from V and 5 bases from J, with 11 bases between. Germline values: CDR1 DFQATT, CDR2 SNEGSKA (reference sequence). CDR3 size: 14 residues. The CDR3 reads CSARGAVNNEKLFF. The CDR3, as DNA: TGCAGTGCTAGAGGGGCAGTAAACAATGAAAAACTGTTTTTT.

The chain couples TRBV18 to TRBJ1-1; a weak D match, TRBD1 (5 bases). CDR1 and CDR2 (germline): KGHSH, LQKENI. Trimming removed 2 bases from V and 1 base from J, with 14 bases in between. This CDR3 region has 16 residues. CDR3 in amino acids: CASSPGRGQGNTEAFF. The DNA for the CDR3 is TGTGCCAGCTCACCAGGCCGTGGGCAGGGGAACACTGAAGCTTTCTTT.

The chain is built from TRBV27 and TRBJ2-7; a possible D gene is TRBD1 (5 bases). Deletions cut 3 bases from V and 2 bases from J, with 11 bases between. There are 14 residues in the CDR3. In germline, CDR1 is MNHEY, CDR2 SMNVEV (reference sequence). In nucleotides, the CDR3 is TGTGCCAGCAGTTTTTACAGGTCCACCTACGAGCAGTACTTC. This encodes CASSFYRSTYEQYF.

The CDR3 loop reads CASSYGLPLSTDTQYF. CDR3 sequence (DNA): TGTGCCAGCAGTTACGGGCTACCCCTCAGCACAGATACGCAGTATTTT. The chain couples TRBV6-5 to TRBJ2-3, with D uncertain. V was cut by 2 bases and J by 0 bases, with 12 bases left in between. In germline, CDR1 is MNHEY, CDR2 SVGAGI. The CDR3 has 16 residues.

The chain links TRBV7-9 to TRBJ1-6; D not certain. The V end lost 1 base, the J end lost 10 bases, and 14 bases lay between the germline ends. CDR1 is SEHNR, CDR2 FQNEAQ, per germline (reference sequence). This CDR3 is built from 15 residues. CDR3 DNA sequence: TGTGCCAGCAGCTTAGAAGGAGGGAAGGGCTCACCCCTCCACTTT. It encodes CASSLEGGKGSPLHF.

This chain uses TRBV5-8 with TRBJ2-7, with D perhaps TRBD2 (6 bases). The germline gives CDR1 SGHTS, CDR2 YDEGEE. This CDR3 is built from 16 residues. Trimming stripped 4 bases from V and 2 bases from J, with 19 bases between. As DNA, the CDR3 is TGTGCCAGCAGCCCGGAGACTAGATACTATACCTACGAGCAGTACGTC. Encoded protein: CASSPETRYYTYEQYV.

This clonotype was recorded a few times. This sequence joins TRBV3-1 and TRBJ1-3; unclear D gene. The CDR3 extends over 13 amino acids. The germline V gene has CDR1 LGHDT and CDR2 YNNKEL (reference sequence). Trimming removed 0 bases at V and 8 bases at J, with 8 bases between. The CDR3 region is CASSQDGQHTIYF. The CDR3 DNA is TGTGCCAGCAGCCAAGATGGGCAGCACACCATATATTTT.

In DNA form, the CDR3 reads TGTGCCAGCAGCCCTCGGGGCGCCGAGAACACTGAAGCTTTCTTT. Its protein product is CASSPRGAENTEAFF. This chain joins TRBV9 and TRBJ1-1; a weak D match, TRBD1 (5 bases). This CDR3 region has 15 residues. V was clipped by 4 bases and J by 1 base, with 14 bases between them. Germline V gene lookup returns CDR1 SGDLS and CDR2 YYNGEE.

V usage is TRBV28 and J usage is TRBJ2-3; D is ambiguous. This CDR3 has 14 amino acids. Germline V gene sequence: CDR1 MDHEN, CDR2 SYDVKM. Trimming pared 5 bases from V and 1 base from J, leaving 10 bases between. The CDR3 region has the DNA TGTGCCAGCAGTCCGGACCGCCGCACAGATACGCAGTATTTT. Its protein is CASSPDRRTDTQYF.

This chain uses TRBV11-2 with TRBJ1-1; TRBD1 matches 12 bases. The trim removed 5 bases at V and 7 bases at J, leaving 5 bases unmatched. CDR1 is SGHAT, CDR2 FQNNGV, per germline. The CDR3 runs 14 residues. This CDR3 is CASSRGTGGLEAFF. DNA of the CDR3: TGTGCCAGCAGCAGAGGGACAGGGGGCCTTGAAGCTTTCTTT.

In its sample, this clonotype was seen a few times. The chain joins TRBV4-2 to TRBJ2-5; D gene ambiguous. Germline CDR1 reads LGHNA; CDR2 reads YNFKEQ. This CDR3 region has 13 residues. V was cut by 1 base and J by 2 bases, with 5 bases left in between. The CDR3 sequence: CASSQAQQETQYF. The DNA for the CDR3 is TGTGCCAGCAGCCAAGCACAGCAAGAGACCCAGTACTTC.

The rearrangement links TRBV9 to TRBJ2-2; the match to TRBD1 covers 9 bases. The germline CDR1 and CDR2 sequences are SGDLS and YYNGEE. The CDR3 length is 17 residues. Trimming at V came to 4 bases and at J to 0 bases, leaving 7 bases not matched to a gene. The CDR3 DNA reads TGTGCCAGCAGCCCTACAGGGGGCACTTCGAACACCGGGGAGCTGTTTTTT. Translation gives CASSPTGGTSNTGELFF.

This clonotype occurred once. The genes are TRBV4-3 and TRBJ2-5; TRBD2 matches 8 bases. With 1 base clipped from V and 5 bases from J, the junction kept 9 bases outside the gene matches. The CDR3 extends over 16 amino acids. CDR1 is LGHNA, CDR2 YSLEER, per germline. The DNA of the CDR3 is TGCGCCAGCAGCCAAGGTTTCCCGACTAGCGAGGAGACCCAGTACTTC. This sequence encodes CASSQGFPTSEETQYF.

The chain joins TRBV9 to TRBJ1-2; D gene ambiguous. Trimming cost V 4 bases and J 5 bases, with 15 bases left between them. This CDR3 contains 14 residues. The V gene's germline CDR1 is SGDLS and CDR2 YYNGEE. CDR3: CASSPGLNGYGYTF. The CDR3 DNA follows: TGTGCCAGCAGCCCTGGACTTAACGGGTATGGCTACACCTTC. The complete variable domain, with remaining parts taken from reference TRBV9 and TRBJ1-2, reads DSGVTQTPKHLITATGQRVTLRCSPRSGDLSVYWYQQSLDQGLQFLIQYYNGEERAKGNILERFSAQQFPDLHSELNLSSLELGDSALYFCASSPGLNGYGYTFGSGTRLTVV.

The V and J genes are TRBV28 and TRBJ2-6; D not resolved. The CDR3 extends over 15 amino acids. Germline V gene lookup returns CDR1 MDHEN and CDR2 SYDVKM. V gave up 5 bases and J gave up 0 bases, with 8 bases separating them. CDR3 in amino acids: CASSPNGSGANVLTF. In DNA form, the CDR3 reads TGTGCCAGCAGTCCCAACGGCTCTGGGGCCAACGTCCTGACTTTC.

The rearrangement links TRBV29-1 to TRBJ1-1; 7 bases map to TRBD1. The V and J ends lost 4 bases and 10 bases, in that order; junction bases with no gene match: 6. The CDR3 runs 11 residues. The germline V gene has CDR1 SQVTM and CDR2 ANQGSEA. Here the CDR3 DNA reads TGCAGCGTTGCGGGACAGAGGGGAGCTTTCTTT. This translates into CSVAGQRGAFF.

The rearrangement uses TRBV5-6 and TRBJ2-2; 10 bases are a match to TRBD2. Germline V lookup: CDR1 SGHDT, CDR2 YYEEEE. The CDR3 has 14 residues. V shed 3 bases and J 9 bases; nucleotides not matched to a gene: 5. The CDR3 loop is CASSSTSGERELFF. CDR3 bases: TGTGCCAGCAGCTCCACTAGCGGGGAAAGGGAGCTGTTTTTT.

This clonotype occurred a few times. The gene calls are TRBV7-3 and TRBJ2-2, with unresolved D. Between the trimmed V and J ends, which lost 4 bases and 4 bases, there was a span of 7 bases. CDR3 length equals 13 residues. CDR1 SGHTA and CDR2 FQGTGA come from the germline V gene. CDR3 DNA sequence: TGTGCCAGCAGCTCCCGACTCACCGGGGAGCTGTTTTTT. This translates into CASSSRLTGELFF.